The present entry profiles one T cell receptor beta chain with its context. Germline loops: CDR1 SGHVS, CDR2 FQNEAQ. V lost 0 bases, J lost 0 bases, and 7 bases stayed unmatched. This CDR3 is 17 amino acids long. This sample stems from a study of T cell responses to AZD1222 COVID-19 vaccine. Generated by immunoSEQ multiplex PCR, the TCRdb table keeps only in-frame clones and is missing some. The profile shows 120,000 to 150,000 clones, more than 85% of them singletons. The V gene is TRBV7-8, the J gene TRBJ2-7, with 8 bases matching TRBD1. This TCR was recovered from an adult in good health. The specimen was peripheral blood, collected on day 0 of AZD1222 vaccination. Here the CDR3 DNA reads TGTGCCAGCAGCTTAGCGGGCGGGACAGGCGCCTCCTACGAGCAGTACTTC. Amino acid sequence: CASSLAGGTGASYEQYF.